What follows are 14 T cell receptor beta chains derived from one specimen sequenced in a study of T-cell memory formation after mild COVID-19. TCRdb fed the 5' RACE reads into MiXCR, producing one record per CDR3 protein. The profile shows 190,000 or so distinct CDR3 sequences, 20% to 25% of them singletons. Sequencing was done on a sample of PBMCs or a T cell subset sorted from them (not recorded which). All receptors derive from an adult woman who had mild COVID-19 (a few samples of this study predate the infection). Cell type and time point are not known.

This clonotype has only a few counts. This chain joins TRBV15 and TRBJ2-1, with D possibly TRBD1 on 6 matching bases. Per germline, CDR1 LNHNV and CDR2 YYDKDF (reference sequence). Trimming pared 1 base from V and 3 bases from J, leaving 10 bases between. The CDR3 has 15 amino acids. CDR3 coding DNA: TGTGCCACCAGCAGAGCAGGGGATGACTACAATGAGCAGTTCTTC. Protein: CATSRAGDDYNEQFF. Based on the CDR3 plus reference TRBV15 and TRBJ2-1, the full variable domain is DAMVIQNPRYQVTQFGKPVTLSCSQTLNHNVMYWYQQKSSQAPKLLFHYYDKDFNNEADTPDNFQSRRPNTSFCFLDIRSPGLGDTAMYLCATSRAGDDYNEQFFGPGTRLTVL.

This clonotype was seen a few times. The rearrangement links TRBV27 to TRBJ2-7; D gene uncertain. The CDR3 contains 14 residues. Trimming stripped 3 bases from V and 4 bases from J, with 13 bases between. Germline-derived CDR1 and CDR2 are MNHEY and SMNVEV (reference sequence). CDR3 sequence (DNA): TGTGCCAGCAGTTTTTCACAGTTCGGGTACGAGCAGTACTTC. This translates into CASSFSQFGYEQYF.

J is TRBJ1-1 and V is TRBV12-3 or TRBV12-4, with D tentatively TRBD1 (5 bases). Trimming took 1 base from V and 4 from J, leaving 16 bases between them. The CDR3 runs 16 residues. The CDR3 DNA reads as TGTGCCAGCAGTTTAGGGACATTTACTACATTCACTGAAGCTTTCTTT. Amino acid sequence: CASSLGTFTTFTEAFF.

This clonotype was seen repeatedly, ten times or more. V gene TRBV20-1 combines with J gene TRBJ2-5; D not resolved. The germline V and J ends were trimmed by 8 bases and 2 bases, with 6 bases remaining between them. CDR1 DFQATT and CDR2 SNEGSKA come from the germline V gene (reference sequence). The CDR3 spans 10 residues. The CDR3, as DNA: TGCAGTACGTTTCAAGAGACCCAGTACTTC. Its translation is CSTFQETQYF.

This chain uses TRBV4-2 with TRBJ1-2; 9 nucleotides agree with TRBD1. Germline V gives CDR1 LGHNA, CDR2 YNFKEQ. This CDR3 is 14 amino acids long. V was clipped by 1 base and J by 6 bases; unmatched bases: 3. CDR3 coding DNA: TGTGCCAGCAGCCAAGTGGGACAGGGCGATGGCTACACCTTC. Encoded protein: CASSQVGQGDGYTF.

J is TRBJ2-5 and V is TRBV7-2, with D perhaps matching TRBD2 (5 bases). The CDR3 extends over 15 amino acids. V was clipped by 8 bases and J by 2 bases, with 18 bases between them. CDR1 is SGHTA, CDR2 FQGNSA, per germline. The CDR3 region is CASCSWESGQETQYF. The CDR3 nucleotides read TGTGCCAGCTGTAGTTGGGAGAGTGGGCAAGAGACCCAGTACTTC.

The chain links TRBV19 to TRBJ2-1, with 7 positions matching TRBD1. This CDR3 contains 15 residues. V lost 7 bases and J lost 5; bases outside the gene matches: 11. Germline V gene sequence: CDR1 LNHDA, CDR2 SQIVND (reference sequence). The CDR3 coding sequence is TGTGCCAGTACCCTGCTCGGCAGGGGGAACAATGAGCAGTTCTTC. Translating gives CASTLLGRGNNEQFF.

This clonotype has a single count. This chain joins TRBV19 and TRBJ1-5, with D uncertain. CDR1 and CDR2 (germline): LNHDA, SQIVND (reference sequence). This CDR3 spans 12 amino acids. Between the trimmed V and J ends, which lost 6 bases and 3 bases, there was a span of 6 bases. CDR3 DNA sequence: TGTGCCAGTAGCGAGATCAATCAGCCCCAGCATTTT. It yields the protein CASSEINQPQHF. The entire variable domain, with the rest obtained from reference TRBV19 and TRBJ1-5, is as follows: DGGITQSPKYLFRKEGQNVTLSCEQNLNHDAMYWYRQDPGQGLRLIYYSQIVNDFQKGDIAEGYSVSREKKESFPLTVTSAQKNPTAFYLCASSEINQPQHFGDGTRLSIL.

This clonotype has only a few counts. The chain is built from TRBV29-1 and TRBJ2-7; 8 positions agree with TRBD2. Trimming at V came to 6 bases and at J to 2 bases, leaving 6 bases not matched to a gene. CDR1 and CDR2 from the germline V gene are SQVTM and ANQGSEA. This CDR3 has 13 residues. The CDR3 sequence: CSVGSGDAYEQYF. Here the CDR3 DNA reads TGCAGCGTGGGTAGCGGGGACGCCTACGAGCAGTACTTC.

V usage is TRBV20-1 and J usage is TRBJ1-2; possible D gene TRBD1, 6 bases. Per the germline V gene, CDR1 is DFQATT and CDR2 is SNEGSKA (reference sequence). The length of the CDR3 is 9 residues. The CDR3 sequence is CRGTTGYTF. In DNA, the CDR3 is TGCAGGGGGACAACCGGCTACACCTTC.

The chain's CDR3 is CASSQDGRGNNEQFF. The CDR3 DNA reads as TGCGCCAGCAGCCAAGACGGTAGGGGGAACAATGAGCAGTTCTTC. The chain has TRBV4-1 and TRBJ2-1, with D possibly being TRBD1 (6 bases). The CDR3 contains 15 residues. V was trimmed by 0 bases and J by 5 bases, leaving 11 bases between them. Germline V gene sequence: CDR1 MGHRA, CDR2 YSYEKL.

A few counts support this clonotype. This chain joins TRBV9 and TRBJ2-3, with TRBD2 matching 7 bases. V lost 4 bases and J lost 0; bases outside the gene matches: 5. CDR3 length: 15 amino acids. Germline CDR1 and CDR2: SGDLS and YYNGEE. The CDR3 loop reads CASSTGGSSTDTQYF. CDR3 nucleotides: TGTGCCAGCAGCACCGGGGGGTCTAGCACAGATACGCAGTATTTT.

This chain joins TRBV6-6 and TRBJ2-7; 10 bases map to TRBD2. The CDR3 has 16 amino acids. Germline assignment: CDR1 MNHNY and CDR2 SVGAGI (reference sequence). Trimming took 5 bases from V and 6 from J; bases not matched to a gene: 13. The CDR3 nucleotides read TGTGCCAGCAGTCCCTTTGAGAGCGGGAGGGCCCGCGAGCAGTACTTC. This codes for CASSPFESGRAREQYF.

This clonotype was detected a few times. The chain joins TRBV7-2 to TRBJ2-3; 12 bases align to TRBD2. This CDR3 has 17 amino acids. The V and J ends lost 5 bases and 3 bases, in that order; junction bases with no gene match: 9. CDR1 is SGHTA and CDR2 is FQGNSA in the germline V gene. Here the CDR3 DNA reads TGTGCCAGCAGCCCTAGCGGGAGGGCCTCTGGGACAGATACGCAGTATTTT. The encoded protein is CASSPSGRASGTDTQYF.